A single sample is the source of the 17 T cell receptor beta chains below, sequenced in a study of chemoradiotherapy in HPV16-positive cancers. Profiled with immunoSEQ multiplex PCR; TCRdb holds only in-frame clones, not every one. The sample includes 8,600 or so clones, more than 75% of them seen just once. This specimen was tumor tissue, taken from a patient who underwent chemoradiotherapy. These receptors all come from a human donor with HPV-associated anogenital cancer.

This sequence joins TRBV5-1 and TRBJ1-1; the D gene is possibly TRBD1 (6 bases). Trimming pared 3 bases from V and 8 bases from J, leaving 14 bases between. Germline V lookup: CDR1 SGHRS, CDR2 YFSETQ. The length of the CDR3 is 13 residues. The CDR3 here is CASSSGAGPEAFF. CDR3 coding DNA: TGCGCCAGCAGCTCGGGGGCCGGGCCCGAAGCTTTCTTT.

V is TRBV7-9 and J is TRBJ2-7, with D possibly matching TRBD2 (5 bases). The ends were cut back, 0 bases at V and 9 bases at J, with 18 bases in the middle. The germline V gene has CDR1 SEHNR and CDR2 FQNEAQ (reference sequence). The CDR3 extends over 15 amino acids. CDR3 DNA: TGTGCCAGCAGCTTAGCGAGCGGCCGCACGATCAGGCAGTACTTC. It translates to CASSLASGRTIRQYF.

The chain couples TRBV2 to TRBJ1-1; tentatively, D is TRBD1 (5 bases). Germline V gene lookup returns CDR1 SNHLY and CDR2 FYNNEI. The CDR3 runs 14 residues. Trimming left V 10 bases short and J 1 base short, with 16 bases between. CDR3 region: CATWEAGRNTEAFF. CDR3 bases: TGTGCCACCTGGGAGGCAGGGAGGAACACTGAAGCTTTCTTT. Variable domain in full (rest from reference TRBV2 and TRBJ1-1): EPEVTQTPSHQVTQMGQEVILRCVPISNHLYFYWYRQILGQKVEFLVSFYNNEISEKSEIFDDQFSVERPDGSNFTLKIRSTKLEDSAMYFCATWEAGRNTEAFFGQGTRLTVV.

The V and J genes are TRBV7-9 and TRBJ2-3; 9 bases map to TRBD2. Germline CDR1 SEHNR, CDR2 FQNEAQ (reference sequence). V lost 5 bases, J lost 0 bases, and 6 bases stayed unmatched. This CDR3 comprises 16 residues. The CDR3 loop reads CASSDSGGRSTDTQYF. The CDR3 bases are TGTGCCAGCAGCGATAGCGGGGGCCGTAGCACAGATACGCAGTATTTT.

The rearrangement uses TRBV2 and TRBJ2-7; D unclear. V gave up 7 bases and J gave up 6 bases, with 13 bases separating them. This CDR3 contains 12 residues. Germline lookup yields CDR1 SNHLY and CDR2 FYNNEI. DNA of the CDR3: TGTGCCAGCACCCGGAATTCTCGCGAGCAGTACTTC. The encoded protein is CASTRNSREQYF.

The chain combines TRBV28 with TRBJ2-1; TRBD1 agrees at 9 bases. The CDR3 is 16 amino acids. V lost 6 bases to trimming and J lost 5 bases; unmatched junction nucleotides: 11. Germline CDR1 reads MDHEN; CDR2 reads SYDVKM. DNA of the CDR3: TGTGCCAGCAGCTCATACGGGACAGGGAGCCACAATGAGCAGTTCTTC. Its protein product is CASSSYGTGSHNEQFF.

This rearrangement joins TRBV5-1 to TRBJ2-1; D possibly corresponds to TRBD2 (7 bases). The CDR3 is made up of 14 amino acids. Germline V gene sequence: CDR1 SGHRS, CDR2 YFSETQ. V was cut by 7 bases and J by 2 bases, with 13 bases left in between. The CDR3 region has the DNA TGCGCCAGCGAAAGGGGGGGCGCCTACAATGAGCAGTTCTTC. It specifies CASERGGAYNEQFF.

The V call is TRBV10-3, the J call TRBJ2-1; 8 positions agree with TRBD2. Germline-derived CDR1 and CDR2 are ENHRY and SYGVKD. The CDR3 is made up of 13 amino acids. V trimming: 4 bases; J trimming: 9 bases; junction bases outside the gene matches: 5. The CDR3 nucleotides read TGTGCCATCAGTGGGACTAGCAAAGGTGAGCAGTTCTTC. Translated: CAISGTSKGEQFF.

This clone was recorded a few times. The chain carries TRBV6-1 and TRBJ2-7; 10 bases fit TRBD2. Germline CDR1 reads MNHNS; CDR2 reads SASEGT. The CDR3 totals 13 residues. V shed 11 bases and J 3 bases; nucleotides not matched to a gene: 7. In DNA form, the CDR3 reads TGTGCCTTGACGGCTAGCGGGGGCTACGAGCAGTACTTC. It translates to CALTASGGYEQYF.

The chain is built from TRBV5-1 and TRBJ2-5; 12 bases map to TRBD1. The junction had 1 base not matched to a gene; V was cut back by 0 bases and J by 4 bases. This CDR3 is built from 15 residues. Per germline, CDR1 SGHRS and CDR2 YFSETQ. This CDR3 reads CASSLGDRGPETQYF. The CDR3 bases are TGCGCCAGCAGCTTGGGGGACAGGGGGCCAGAGACCCAGTACTTC.

The chain combines TRBV5-1 with TRBJ2-3; TRBD2 is a possible D gene (5 bases). This CDR3 contains 13 residues. V was shortened by 0 bases and J by 3 bases, with 5 bases between the two germline ends. Germline-derived CDR1 and CDR2 are SGHRS and YFSETQ. CDR3 in amino acids: CASSLGGTDTQYF. DNA of the CDR3: TGCGCCAGCAGCTTGGGAGGGACAGATACGCAGTATTTT.

The chain combines TRBV11-3 with TRBJ2-3; D is uncertain. The V gene's germline CDR1 is SGHNT and CDR2 YENEEA. The CDR3 length is 12 residues. V was shortened by 3 bases and J by 2 bases, with 3 bases between the two germline ends. The CDR3 DNA sequence: TGTGCCAGCAGCTTCCACACAGATACGCAGTATTTT. Residues: CASSFHTDTQYF.

The chain couples TRBV5-1 to TRBJ2-5; a possible D gene is TRBD1 (6 bases). There are 14 residues in the CDR3. Trimming took off 4 bases at V and 3 bases at J, with 13 bases between the two ends. Germline V gives CDR1 SGHRS, CDR2 YFSETQ. The CDR3 is CASSASGTKETQYF. The CDR3 coding sequence is TGCGCCAGCAGCGCCTCCGGGACAAAAGAGACCCAGTACTTC.

V gene TRBV4-1 combines with J gene TRBJ2-7; a possible D gene is TRBD2 (7 bases). The CDR3 covers 15 residues. Germline-derived CDR1 and CDR2 are MGHRA and YSYEKL. The germline V and J ends were trimmed by 6 bases and 6 bases, with 21 bases remaining between them. CDR3 DNA sequence: TGCGCCAGCAGTTGGGACCGCGGGGGAGGGGGCGAGCAGTACTTC. Translated: CASSWDRGGGGEQYF.

The genes are TRBV5-1 and TRBJ1-1; D gene unclear. Germline-derived CDR1 and CDR2 are SGHRS and YFSETQ. Deletions cut 1 base from V and 1 base from J, with 8 bases between. The CDR3 loop spans 14 amino acids. CDR3 bases: TGCGCCAGCAGCTTGACAACCGGGAACACTGAAGCTTTCTTT. Translating it yields CASSLTTGNTEAFF.

The J gene is TRBJ2-3, the V gene TRBV7-3; D unclear. Trimming stripped 1 base from V and 3 bases from J, with 5 bases between. The CDR3 covers 13 residues. Germline CDR1 reads SGHTA; CDR2 reads FQGTGA. DNA for the CDR3: TGTGCCAGCAGCTTAAAGTGGACAGATACGCAGTATTTT. Translating it yields CASSLKWTDTQYF.

The CDR3 loop reads CASSRPQGSEGYTF. CDR3 DNA: TGCGCCAGCAGCCGCCCACAGGGTTCTGAGGGCTACACCTTC. The chain uses TRBV5-1 and TRBJ1-2, with D perhaps TRBD1 (6 bases). V was trimmed by 4 bases and J by 8 bases, leaving 18 bases between them. The CDR3 runs to 14 residues. Per the germline V gene, CDR1 is SGHRS and CDR2 is YFSETQ.